Below, 27 T cell receptor beta chains from the same sample are listed, as sequenced in a study of PD-1 blockade in mismatch repair-deficient tumors. Repertoires were generated with immunoSEQ multiplex PCR, while TCRdb's copy carries only in-frame clones and drops some. The sample holds fewer than 60,000 clones, 77% seen once. Sequences were derived from PBMCs, sampled before pembrolizumab treatment. Every receptor here comes from an adult with mismatch repair-deficient cancer.

The rearrangement uses TRBV19 and TRBJ1-4, with 8 positions matching TRBD1. V was clipped by 4 bases and J by 7 bases; unmatched bases: 11. This CDR3 has 16 amino acids. CDR1 is LNHDA, CDR2 SQIVND, per germline (reference sequence). The CDR3 loop reads CASSKRQGLGGEKLFF. The CDR3 DNA sequence: TGTGCCAGTAGTAAACGACAGGGGCTAGGGGGTGAAAAACTGTTTTTT.

The chain recombines TRBV27 with TRBJ1-1; D gene uncertain. CDR1 MNHEY and CDR2 SMNVEV come from the germline V gene (reference sequence). The length of the CDR3 is 14 residues. V was clipped by 5 bases and J by 4 bases, with 14 bases between them. As DNA, the CDR3 is TGTGCCAGCAGTCAACGAAGCTCGGGCACTGAAGCTTTCTTT. As protein: CASSQRSSGTEAFF.

This chain connects TRBV7-9 to TRBJ1-1; D is unclear. The V and J ends lost 5 bases and 1 base respectively, with 11 bases between them. Germline V gene lookup returns CDR1 SEHNR and CDR2 FQNEAQ (reference sequence). The CDR3 runs to 14 residues. CDR3 DNA: TGTGCCAGCAGCCAAATAACATGGAACACTGAAGCTTTCTTT. This codes for CASSQITWNTEAFF.

This clone has just a few counts. The chain joins TRBV5-8 to TRBJ1-1; no reliable D call. Germline V gene data show CDR1 as SGHTS and CDR2 as YDEGEE. The CDR3 runs to 15 residues. Trimming pared 1 base from V and 5 bases from J, leaving 15 bases between. The CDR3 protein is CASSLQPTPGTEAFF. Written as DNA, the CDR3 is TGTGCCAGCAGCTTGCAGCCGACCCCGGGGACTGAAGCTTTCTTT.

This chain links TRBV7-2 with TRBJ2-1; a weak D match, TRBD2 (6 bases). The germline CDR1 and CDR2 sequences are SGHTA and FQGNSA. The V gene lost 1 base and the J gene lost 9 bases, with 19 bases spanning the gap. The CDR3 runs to 16 residues. CDR3 nucleotide sequence: TGTGCCAGCAGCTTAGAGCCGGGAGTGGGGGGAAGTGAGCAGTTCTTC. Residues: CASSLEPGVGGSEQFF.

This clone has just one count. The chain combines TRBV5-6 with TRBJ1-1; D may be TRBD1 (6 bases). Trimming took 2 bases from V and 4 from J, leaving 18 bases between them. The CDR3 totals 16 residues. The germline V gene has CDR1 SGHDT and CDR2 YYEEEE. As DNA, the CDR3 is TGTGCCAGCAGCTTTCGGGGGGCGCGATTTGCCACTGAAGCTTTCTTT. The encoded protein is CASSFRGARFATEAFF. The variable domain in full, with the rest retrieved from reference TRBV5-6 and TRBJ1-1, is DAGVTQSPTHLIKTRGQQVTLRCSPKSGHDTVSWYQQALGQGPQFIFQYYEEEERQRGNFPDRFSGHQFPNYSSELNVNALLLGDSALYLCASSFRGARFATEAFFGQGTRLTVV.

The chain combines TRBV27 with TRBJ2-2; D ambiguous. The germline V gene has CDR1 MNHEY and CDR2 SMNVEV (reference sequence). V shed 2 bases and J shed 5 bases, with 6 bases lying between them. This CDR3 comprises 13 residues. The CDR3 nucleotides read TGTGCCAGCAGTTTAAAGGGAACCGGGGAGCTGTTTTTT. This translates into CASSLKGTGELFF.

This chain's CDR3 is CASSAPLRDRERNGYTF. The CDR3 DNA follows: TGTGCCAGTAGTGCCCCGCTGCGGGACAGGGAACGGAATGGCTACACCTTC. This chain links TRBV19 with TRBJ1-2; TRBD1 matches 9 bases. The CDR3 length is 17 residues. With V trimmed by 5 bases and J by 6 bases, 16 bases remained unmatched. Germline V gene sequence: CDR1 LNHDA, CDR2 SQIVND (reference sequence). The entire variable domain, with the rest obtained from reference TRBV19 and TRBJ1-2, is as follows: DGGITQSPKYLFRKEGQNVTLSCEQNLNHDAMYWYRQDPGQGLRLIYYSQIVNDFQKGDIAEGYSVSREKKESFPLTVTSAQKNPTAFYLCASSAPLRDRERNGYTFGSGTRLTVV.

This clone was counted a few times. V and J are TRBV7-9 and TRBJ2-7; 8 positions agree with TRBD2. V lost 4 bases and J lost 4; bases outside the gene matches: 6. Germline lookup yields CDR1 SEHNR and CDR2 FQNEAQ (reference sequence). This CDR3 has 14 residues. Here the CDR3 DNA reads TGTGCCAGCAGCTCCCAGCGGGAGACGTACGAGCAGTACTTC. This translates into CASSSQRETYEQYF.

V gene TRBV5-4 combines with J gene TRBJ1-3; 9 nucleotides align to TRBD1. The CDR3 runs 15 residues. Trimming removed 4 bases from V and 4 bases from J; junction bases left unmatched: 6. Germline V gene lookup returns CDR1 SGHNT and CDR2 YYREEE (reference sequence). CDR3 sequence: CASSIQGAEGNTIYF. The CDR3 DNA is TGTGCCAGCAGCATACAGGGGGCGGAGGGAAACACCATATATTTT.

The gene calls are TRBV14 and TRBJ2-3, with 9 nucleotides matching TRBD1. The CDR3 is made up of 18 amino acids. Looked up from germline, CDR1 is SGHDN and CDR2 is FVKESK. The trim removed 1 base at V and 3 bases at J, leaving 11 bases unmatched. The CDR3 protein is CASSQVMGWDRATDTQYF. In DNA form, the CDR3 reads TGTGCCAGCAGCCAAGTTATGGGATGGGACAGGGCGACAGATACGCAGTATTTT.

This clone was detected once. The chain uses TRBV4-2 and TRBJ2-5, with 10 bases matching TRBD1. V lost 1 base to trimming and J lost 7 bases; unmatched junction nucleotides: 9. The CDR3 sequence is 16 residues long. Germline loops: CDR1 LGHNA, CDR2 YNFKEQ. The CDR3 region is CASSQVGQGGRGTQYF. DNA for the CDR3: TGTGCCAGCAGCCAAGTTGGACAGGGGGGCAGGGGGACCCAGTACTTC.

The rearrangement uses TRBV27 and TRBJ2-1; D gene uncertain. Germline CDR1 and CDR2: MNHEY and SMNVEV (reference sequence). The CDR3 is 16 residues long. V was clipped by 7 bases and J by 0 bases, with 16 bases between them. This CDR3 reads CASKDRLESSYNEQFF. The CDR3 DNA follows: TGTGCCAGCAAAGATCGTCTAGAGAGCTCCTACAATGAGCAGTTCTTC.

Worth noting for this clone: Germline and junction disagree at one end, which may indicate a read error. This chain links TRBV15 with TRBJ2-7; D uncertain. The V gene's germline CDR1 is LNHNV and CDR2 YYDKDF (reference sequence). The CDR3 contains 16 residues. The CDR3: CATSRDYSIGSSEQYF. The CDR3 DNA reads TGTGCCACCAGCAGAGATTACAGTATTGGGTCCTCCGAGCAGTACTTC.

The CDR3 reads CASSWGQGTYGYTF. CDR3 DNA: TGTGCCAGCAGCTGGGGACAGGGAACGTATGGCTACACCTTC. The chain recombines TRBV5-6 with TRBJ1-2, with 9 bases lining up with TRBD1. Germline V gene lookup returns CDR1 SGHDT and CDR2 YYEEEE. This CDR3 spans 14 amino acids. Trimming at V came to 3 bases and at J to 5 bases, leaving 5 bases not matched to a gene.

Concerning this clone: The same CDR3 can be traced to other DNA sequences in this sample. This sequence joins TRBV19 and TRBJ1-1, with 7 bases fitting TRBD1. The CDR3 covers 14 residues. Germline CDR1 is LNHDA and CDR2 is SQIVND (reference sequence). V lost 3 bases, J lost 1 base, and 2 bases stayed unmatched. Written as DNA, the CDR3 is TGTGCCAGTAGTATCCGACAGGGGAACACTGAAGCTTTCTTT. This sequence encodes CASSIRQGNTEAFF.

The V and J genes are TRBV30 and TRBJ2-5, with 8 bases lining up with TRBD1. Germline values: CDR1 GTSNPN, CDR2 SVGIG (reference sequence). CDR3 length equals 14 residues. Trimming removed 2 bases from V and 5 bases from J; junction bases left unmatched: 7. Here the CDR3 DNA reads TGTGCCTGGAGTTCAGGGGGCGGGTTGGAGACCCAGTACTTC. Translating it yields CAWSSGGGLETQYF.

The V gene is TRBV19, the J gene TRBJ2-3, with D possibly being TRBD1 (6 bases). The CDR3 runs to 14 residues. The germline V and J ends were trimmed by 6 bases and 5 bases, with 15 bases remaining between them. Germline-derived CDR1 and CDR2 are LNHDA and SQIVND (reference sequence). The CDR3 protein is CASSTSRGVDTQYF. The CDR3 coding sequence is TGTGCCAGTAGCACCTCCAGGGGTGTAGATACGCAGTATTTT.

This clone was counted a single time. This sequence joins TRBV28 and TRBJ1-2; 7 nucleotides match TRBD1. Germline V gene data show CDR1 as MDHEN and CDR2 as SYDVKM. This CDR3 contains 14 residues. V dropped 3 bases and J dropped 3; count of bases not matched to a gene: 4. The CDR3 loop reads CASSFFDRDYGYTF. The CDR3 bases are TGTGCCAGCAGTTTCTTTGACAGGGACTATGGCTACACCTTC.

This clone was seen a handful of times. V is TRBV27 and J is TRBJ1-2; unclear D gene. In germline, CDR1 is MNHEY, CDR2 SMNVEV (reference sequence). V lost 0 bases, J lost 8 bases, and 10 bases lay in between. The CDR3 runs to 13 residues. The CDR3 reads CASSLSKGNGYTF. The CDR3 DNA sequence: TGTGCCAGCAGTTTATCGAAGGGTAACGGCTACACCTTC.

The chain has TRBV29-1 and TRBJ1-4; tentative D call: TRBD1 (5 bases). The V end lost 4 bases, the J end lost 8 bases, and 8 bases lay between the germline ends. Germline V lookup: CDR1 SQVTM, CDR2 ANQGSEA. This CDR3 region has 11 residues. The DNA for the CDR3 is TGCAGCGTTGCCGGGGGAGAAAAACTGTTTTTT. It translates to CSVAGGEKLFF.

The chain employs TRBV5-4 and TRBJ2-1; D gene ambiguous. The V and J ends lost 0 bases and 5 bases respectively, with 9 bases between them. The CDR3 runs to 14 residues. Germline V gene sequence: CDR1 SGHNT, CDR2 YYREEE (reference sequence). The CDR3: CASSLVEPNNEQFF. CDR3 nucleotides: TGTGCCAGCAGCTTGGTGGAACCGAACAATGAGCAGTTCTTC.

J is TRBJ2-1 and V is TRBV5-1; 8 bases align to TRBD2. J lost 0 bases, V lost 4 bases, and 6 bases had no gene match. The V gene's germline CDR1 is SGHRS and CDR2 YFSETQ. The CDR3 contains 16 residues. The CDR3 bases are TGCGCCAGCAGCGTTAGCGGGGACTACTCCTACAATGAGCAGTTCTTC. It codes for CASSVSGDYSYNEQFF.

A single count supports this clone. V usage is TRBV7-9 and J usage is TRBJ1-5, with D possibly TRBD1 on 6 matching bases. Trimming left V 2 bases short and J 3 bases short, with 8 bases between. The CDR3 totals 14 residues. Germline values: CDR1 SEHNR, CDR2 FQNEAQ (reference sequence). This CDR3 is CASSLPGVNQPQHF. The CDR3 DNA reads as TGTGCCAGCAGCTTACCAGGGGTCAATCAGCCCCAGCATTTT.

This clone was detected a few times. Other DNA sequences from this sample encode an identical CDR3 as well. The CDR3 nucleotides read TGTGCCACCAGCAGAGACAATCAGCCCCAGCATTTT. Translation: CATSRDNQPQHF. The genes are TRBV15 and TRBJ1-5; D is unclear. In germline, CDR1 is LNHNV, CDR2 YYDKDF (reference sequence). The CDR3 sequence is 12 residues long. With 0 bases removed from V and 3 bases from J, the gap between germline ends came to 0 bases.

Only a few counts were recorded for this clone. This chain uses TRBV6-1 with TRBJ2-1; unclear D gene. Trimming pared 7 bases from V and 3 bases from J, leaving 13 bases between. The CDR3 runs 14 residues. From germline, CDR1 is MNHNS and CDR2 SASEGT. CDR3 sequence reads: CASIGYTIYNEQFF. DNA of the CDR3: TGTGCCAGCATTGGGTACACCATCTACAATGAGCAGTTCTTC.

This clone was detected once. In DNA, the CDR3 is TGTGCCAGCAGTGAACCGGAACGCTACAATGAGCAGTTCTTC. It codes for CASSEPERYNEQFF. The chain links TRBV25-1 to TRBJ2-1; D gene unclear. This CDR3 comprises 14 residues. The V gene lost 2 bases and the J gene lost 3 bases, with 8 bases spanning the gap. The germline CDR1 and CDR2 sequences are MGHDK and SYGVNS. The full variable domain, with the rest looked up from reference TRBV25-1 and TRBJ2-1, is EADIYQTPRYLVIGTGKKITLECSQTMGHDKMYWYQQDPGMELHLIHYSYGVNSTEKGDLSSESTVSRIRTEHFPLTLESARPSHTSQYLCASSEPERYNEQFFGPGTRLTVL.